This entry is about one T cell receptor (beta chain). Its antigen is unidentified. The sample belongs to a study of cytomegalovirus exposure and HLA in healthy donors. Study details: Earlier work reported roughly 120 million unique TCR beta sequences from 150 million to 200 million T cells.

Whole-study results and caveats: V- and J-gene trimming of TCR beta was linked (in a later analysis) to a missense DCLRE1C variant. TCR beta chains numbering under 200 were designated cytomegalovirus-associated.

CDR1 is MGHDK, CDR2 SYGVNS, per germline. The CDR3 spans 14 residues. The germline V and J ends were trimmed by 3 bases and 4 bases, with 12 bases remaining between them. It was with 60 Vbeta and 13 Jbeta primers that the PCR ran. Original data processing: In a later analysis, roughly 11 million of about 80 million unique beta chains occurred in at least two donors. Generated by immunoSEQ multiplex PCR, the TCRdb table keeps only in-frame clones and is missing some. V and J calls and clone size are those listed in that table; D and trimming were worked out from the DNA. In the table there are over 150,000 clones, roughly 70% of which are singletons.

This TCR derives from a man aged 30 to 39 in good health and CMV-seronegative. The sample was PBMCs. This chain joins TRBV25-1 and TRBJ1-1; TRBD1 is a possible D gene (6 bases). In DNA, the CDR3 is TGTGCCAGCAGTGACAGGGGCGCAGGCACTGAAGCTTTCTTT. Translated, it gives CASSDRGAGTEAFF.